This T cell receptor beta chain appears in the sequencing data of a study of T cell repertoires in cytomegalovirus infection. This clonotype was seen at least ten times. Its antigen is still unknown. TCRdb analysed the reads with MiXCR anew, one entry per CDR3 protein. The data hold around 70,000 distinct CDR3 sequences, with about 4.2% observed a single time. Study-level points and caveats: There were carriers of CMV plus the relevant HLA, and cumulative public TCR beta family frequency identified them.

CDR1 and CDR2 from the germline V gene are DFQATT and SNEGSKA (reference sequence). The ends were cut back, 3 bases at V and 11 bases at J, with 10 bases in the middle. The CDR3 loop spans 10 amino acids. The J gene is TRBJ1-1, the V gene TRBV20-1, with TRBD1 as a possible D gene (6 bases). Sequencing input: PBMCs. The clonotype originates from a human donor in good health (CMV status not recorded). Some clones in this sample may be carry-over from other donors' samples. The DNA for the CDR3 is TGCAGTGCTAGTTACAGGGAGGCTTTCTTT. This sequence encodes CSASYREAFF.